Listed here are 19 T cell receptor beta chains from one sample, sequenced in a study of beta chain features in type 1 diabetes. Expressed TCRB transcripts were sequenced, since all the RNA that had been isolated was reverse transcribed. The repertoire was sequenced with immunoSEQ multiplex PCR; TCRdb's copy has only in-frame clones and lacks some. The sample yields fewer than 150,000 clones, roughly 7.2% seen once. Sample: central memory CD4+ T cells from blood. Receptors originate from a woman aged 25 to 39 in good health.

This clone showed up just a few times. The CDR3: CASSLTGTNTEAFF. The CDR3 DNA reads TGTGCCAGCAGCTTAACAGGGACGAACACTGAAGCTTTCTTT. The chain is built from TRBV7-6 and TRBJ1-1; D might be TRBD1 (6 bases). CDR3 size: 14 residues. The germline V gene has CDR1 SGHVS and CDR2 FNYEAQ. V lost 2 bases to trimming and J lost 1 base, with 8 bases between them.

This chain links TRBV6-1 with TRBJ1-5; no firm D call. The CDR3 has 13 amino acids. V dropped 3 bases and J dropped 7 bases, with 10 bases sitting between them. Germline V lookup: CDR1 MNHNS, CDR2 SASEGT. The CDR3 spells CASSEGRAQPQHF. CDR3 nucleotides: TGTGCCAGCAGTGAGGGGAGGGCACAGCCCCAGCATTTT.

The V gene is TRBV18, the J gene TRBJ2-5; 9 bases fit TRBD1. The length of the CDR3 is 13 residues. V was clipped by 5 bases and J by 5 bases; unmatched bases: 3. Per the germline V gene, CDR1 is KGHSH and CDR2 is LQKENI. In DNA form, the CDR3 reads TGTGCCAGCTCATCCGGACAGGGGGAGACCCAGTACTTC. Its protein is CASSSGQGETQYF.

This clone turned up a few times. J is TRBJ2-1 and V is TRBV5-4; no definite D call. The germline V gene has CDR1 SGHNT and CDR2 YYREEE (reference sequence). The CDR3 length is 17 residues. V lost 0 bases and J 3 bases, leaving 16 bases between the germline ends. The CDR3 is CASSLGLTPTGYNEQFF. Here the CDR3 DNA reads TGTGCCAGCAGCTTGGGATTGACTCCCACCGGCTACAATGAGCAGTTCTTC.

The rearrangement uses TRBV6-5 and TRBJ2-7; TRBD1 is a possible D gene (7 bases). Germline V gene lookup returns CDR1 MNHEY and CDR2 SVGAGI. Trimming removed 6 bases at V and 13 bases at J, with 16 bases between. CDR3 length: 11 residues. This CDR3 is CASRGGQSQYF. CDR3 sequence (DNA): TGTGCCAGCAGGGGGGGACAGTCCCAATACTTC.

Of note for this clone: At the DNA level, this CDR3 is encoded by other sequences in the same sample as well. The gene calls are TRBV5-6 and TRBJ2-3, with 10 bases that match TRBD2. Germline trimming cut 0 bases from V and 6 bases from J; bases unmatched to any gene: 4. CDR3 length: 15 residues. From germline, CDR1 is SGHDT and CDR2 YYEEEE. This chain's CDR3 is CASSLGLAGVDTQYF. The CDR3 bases are TGTGCCAGCAGCTTGGGGCTAGCGGGAGTGGATACGCAGTATTTT.

This clone was detected many times. The V call is TRBV5-1, the J call TRBJ2-2, with 10 positions matching TRBD1. CDR1 and CDR2 from the germline V gene are SGHRS and YFSETQ. The CDR3 covers 15 residues. V dropped 6 bases and J dropped 2; count of bases not matched to a gene: 4. CDR3: CASIRDRGNTGELFF. In DNA form, the CDR3 reads TGCGCCAGCATCCGGGACAGGGGTAACACCGGGGAGCTGTTTTTT. Full variable domain (remainder filled in from reference TRBV5-1 and TRBJ2-2): KAGVTQTPRYLIKTRGQQVTLSCSPISGHRSVSWYQQTPGQGLQFLFEYFSETQRNKGNFPGRFSGRQFSNSRSEMNVSTLELGDSALYLCASIRDRGNTGELFFGEGSRLTVL.

In its sample, this clone was seen a few times. The chain combines TRBV7-9 with TRBJ2-2, with 7 bases that match TRBD1. Germline V gene lookup returns CDR1 SEHNR and CDR2 FQNEAQ (reference sequence). Germline trimming cut 5 bases from V and 1 base from J; bases unmatched to any gene: 4. CDR3 length equals 15 residues. The chain's CDR3 is CASSPGQWNTGELFF. CDR3 nucleotide sequence: TGTGCCAGCAGCCCGGGACAGTGGAACACCGGGGAGCTGTTTTTT. Variable domain in full (rest from reference TRBV7-9 and TRBJ2-2): DTGVSQNPRHKITKRGQNVTFRCDPISEHNRLYWYRQTLGQGPEFLTYFQNEAQLEKSRLLSDRFSAERPKGSFSTLEIQRTEQGDSAMYLCASSPGQWNTGELFFGEGSRLTVL.

This sequence joins TRBV5-8 and TRBJ1-5, with D tentatively TRBD1 (5 bases). The germline V gene has CDR1 SGHTS and CDR2 YDEGEE. Deletions cut 0 bases from V and 11 bases from J, with 15 bases between. This CDR3 has 14 residues. The CDR3 nucleotides read TGTGCCAGCAGCTTGGATGGGGGGGAAGGTTCCCAGCATTTT. This translates into CASSLDGGEGSQHF.

This clone was detected many times. The genes are TRBV2 and TRBJ2-6, with D maybe TRBD2 (5 bases). CDR3 length: 16 amino acids. CDR1 and CDR2 from the germline V gene are SNHLY and FYNNEI. Trimming took off 6 bases at V and 2 bases at J, with 14 bases between the two ends. Here the CDR3 DNA reads TGTGCCAGCAGCCGAGCTTTGGGAGCTGGGGCCAACGTCCTGACTTTC. Translation: CASSRALGAGANVLTF.

This chain links TRBV28 with TRBJ2-2, with 9 positions matching TRBD1. CDR1 is MDHEN, CDR2 SYDVKM, per germline. With 6 bases clipped from V and 8 bases from J, the junction kept 13 bases outside the gene matches. CDR3 length equals 16 residues. This CDR3 reads CASRNLPGQGGGELFF. CDR3 DNA sequence: TGTGCCAGCAGAAACCTACCGGGACAGGGTGGAGGGGAGCTGTTTTTT.

The chain's CDR3 is CASSESTLADTEAFF. CDR3 bases: TGTGCCAGCAGTGAATCTACTCTAGCGGACACTGAAGCTTTCTTT. The V call is TRBV25-1, the J call TRBJ1-1; D call uncertain. This CDR3 is 15 amino acids long. Germline lookup yields CDR1 MGHDK and CDR2 SYGVNS. Between the trimmed V and J ends, which lost 1 base and 3 bases, there was a span of 12 bases.

The CDR3 sequence is CASSRTSGSYEQFF. For the CDR3, the DNA is TGTGCCAGCAGTAGGACTAGCGGGAGCTATGAGCAGTTCTTC. The chain recombines TRBV27 with TRBJ2-1; 13 nucleotides agree with TRBD2. Germline V CDR1 and CDR2: MNHEY, SMNVEV (reference sequence). This CDR3 has 14 amino acids. With V trimmed by 5 bases and J by 8 bases, 3 bases remained unmatched.

This clone was seen many times. V gene TRBV29-1 combines with J gene TRBJ2-5; perhaps TRBD2 as D (6 bases). Trimming removed 7 bases at V and 5 bases at J, with 14 bases between. This CDR3 spans 12 amino acids. Germline V gene lookup returns CDR1 SQVTM and CDR2 ANQGSEA. DNA of the CDR3: TGCAGCGAGTCGGGAGCTGGCGAGACCCAGTACTTC. It codes for CSESGAGETQYF.

V is TRBV6-5 and J is TRBJ2-3; perhaps TRBD1 as D (7 bases). V was trimmed by 0 bases and J by 5 bases, leaving 12 bases between them. The CDR3 length is 15 residues. CDR1 MNHEY and CDR2 SVGAGI come from the germline V gene. CDR3 region: CASSYSGRTGDTQYF. The CDR3, as DNA: TGTGCCAGCAGTTACTCGGGGAGGACAGGAGATACGCAGTATTTT.

As to this clone: Relative to the germline gene, one junction end is altered; a read error may explain this. The chain employs TRBV5-4 and TRBJ1-2; D uncertain. There are 13 residues in the CDR3. Germline V gene data show CDR1 as SGHNT and CDR2 as YYREEE (reference sequence). CDR3: CASSRGLGYGYTF. The CDR3 coding sequence is TGCGCCAGCAGCCGAGGACTGGGATATGGCTACACCTTC.

This chain joins TRBV11-3 and TRBJ2-1, with D possibly being TRBD2 (6 bases). V was cut by 1 base and J by 6 bases, with 10 bases left in between. This CDR3 has 14 amino acids. Per the germline V gene, CDR1 is SGHNT and CDR2 is YENEEA. This chain's CDR3 is CASSLVAGSNEQFF. The CDR3 DNA reads TGTGCCAGCAGCTTAGTGGCGGGGTCCAATGAGCAGTTCTTC.

The chain employs TRBV27 and TRBJ2-1; 13 bases fit TRBD2. The germline gives CDR1 MNHEY, CDR2 SMNVEV (reference sequence). This CDR3 is built from 14 residues. Trimming removed 5 bases from V and 9 bases from J; junction bases left unmatched: 4. The CDR3 DNA follows: TGTGCCAGCAGTCCGGGACTAGCGGGATCTGAGCAGTTCTTC. Its protein product is CASSPGLAGSEQFF.

This clone came up a few times. The rearrangement uses TRBV6-5 and TRBJ1-5, with 7 bases aligning to TRBD1. V lost 6 bases and J lost 3; bases outside the gene matches: 5. This CDR3 comprises 14 residues. Looked up from germline, CDR1 is MNHEY and CDR2 is SVGAGI. This CDR3 reads CASSLQGNNQPQHF. CDR3 sequence (DNA): TGTGCCAGCAGCCTACAGGGGAACAATCAGCCCCAGCATTTT.